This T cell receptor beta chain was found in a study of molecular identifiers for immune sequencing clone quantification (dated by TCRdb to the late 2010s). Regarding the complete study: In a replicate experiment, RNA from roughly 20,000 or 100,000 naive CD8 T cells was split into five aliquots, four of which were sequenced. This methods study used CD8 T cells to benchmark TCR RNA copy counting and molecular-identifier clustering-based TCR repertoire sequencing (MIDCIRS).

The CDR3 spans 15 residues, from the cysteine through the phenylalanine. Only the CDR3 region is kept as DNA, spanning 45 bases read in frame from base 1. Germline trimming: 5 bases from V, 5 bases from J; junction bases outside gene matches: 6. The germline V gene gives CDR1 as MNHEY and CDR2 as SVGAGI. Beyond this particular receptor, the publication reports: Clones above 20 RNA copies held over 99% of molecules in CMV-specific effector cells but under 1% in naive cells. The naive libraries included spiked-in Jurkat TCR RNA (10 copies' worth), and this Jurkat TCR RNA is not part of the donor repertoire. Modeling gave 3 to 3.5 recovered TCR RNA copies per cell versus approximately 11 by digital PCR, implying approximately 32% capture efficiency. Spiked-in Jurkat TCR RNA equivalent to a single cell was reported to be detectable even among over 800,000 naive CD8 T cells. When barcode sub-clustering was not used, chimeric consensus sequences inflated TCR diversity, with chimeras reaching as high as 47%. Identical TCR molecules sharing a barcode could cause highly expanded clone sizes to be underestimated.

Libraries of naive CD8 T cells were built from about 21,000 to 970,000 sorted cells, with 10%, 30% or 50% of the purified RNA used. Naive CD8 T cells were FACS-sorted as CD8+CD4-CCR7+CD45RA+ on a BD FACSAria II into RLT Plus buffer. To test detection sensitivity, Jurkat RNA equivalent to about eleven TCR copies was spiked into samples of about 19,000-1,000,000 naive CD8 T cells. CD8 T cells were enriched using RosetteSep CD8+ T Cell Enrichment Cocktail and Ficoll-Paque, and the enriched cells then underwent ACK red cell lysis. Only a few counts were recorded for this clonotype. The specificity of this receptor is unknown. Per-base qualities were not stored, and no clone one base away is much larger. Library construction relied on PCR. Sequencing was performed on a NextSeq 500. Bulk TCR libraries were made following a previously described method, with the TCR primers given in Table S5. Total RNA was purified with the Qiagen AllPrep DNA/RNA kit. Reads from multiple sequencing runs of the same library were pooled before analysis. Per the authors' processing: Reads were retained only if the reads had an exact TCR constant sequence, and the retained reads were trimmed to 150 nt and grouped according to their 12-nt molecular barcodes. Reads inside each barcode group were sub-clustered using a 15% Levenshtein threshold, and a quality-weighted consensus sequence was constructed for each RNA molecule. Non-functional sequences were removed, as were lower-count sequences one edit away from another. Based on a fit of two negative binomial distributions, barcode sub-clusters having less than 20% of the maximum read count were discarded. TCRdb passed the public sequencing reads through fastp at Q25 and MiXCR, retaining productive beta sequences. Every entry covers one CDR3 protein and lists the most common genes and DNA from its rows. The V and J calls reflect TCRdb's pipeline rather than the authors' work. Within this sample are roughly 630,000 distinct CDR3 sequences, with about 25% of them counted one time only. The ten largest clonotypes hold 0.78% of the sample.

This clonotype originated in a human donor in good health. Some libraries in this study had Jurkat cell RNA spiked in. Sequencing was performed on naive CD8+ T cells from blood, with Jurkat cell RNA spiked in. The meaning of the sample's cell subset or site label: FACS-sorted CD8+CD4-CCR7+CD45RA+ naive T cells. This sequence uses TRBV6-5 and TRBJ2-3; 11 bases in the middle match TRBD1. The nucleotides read TGTGCCAGCAGTAGAGGGACAGGGGGAAGAGATACGCAGTATTTT. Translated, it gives CASSRGTGGRDTQYF.